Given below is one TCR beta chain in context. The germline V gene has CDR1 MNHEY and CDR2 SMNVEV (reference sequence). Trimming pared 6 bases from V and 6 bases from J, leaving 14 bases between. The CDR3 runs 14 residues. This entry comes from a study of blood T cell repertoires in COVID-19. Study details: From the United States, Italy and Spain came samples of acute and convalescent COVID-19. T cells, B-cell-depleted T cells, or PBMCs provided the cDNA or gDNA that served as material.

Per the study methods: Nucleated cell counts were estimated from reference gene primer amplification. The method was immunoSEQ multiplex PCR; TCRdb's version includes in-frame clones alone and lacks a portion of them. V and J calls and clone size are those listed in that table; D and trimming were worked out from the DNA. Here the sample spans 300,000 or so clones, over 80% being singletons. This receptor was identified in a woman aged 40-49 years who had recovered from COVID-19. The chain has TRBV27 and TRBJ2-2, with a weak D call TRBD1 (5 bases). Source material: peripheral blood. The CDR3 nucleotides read TGTGCCAGCAGGACAGACTCCCTTGCCGGGGAGCTGTTTTTT. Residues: CASRTDSLAGELFF.